This entry lists 21 T cell receptor beta chains sequenced from one sample in a study of chemoradiotherapy in HPV16-positive cancers. The table came from immunoSEQ multiplex PCR; TCRdb's copy has only in-frame clones and leaves some out. The data show 12,000 or so clones, roughly 76% seen once. This sample was obtained from a patient who underwent chemoradiotherapy. The receptor source for this set is a human donor with HPV-associated anogenital cancer.

The chain joins TRBV7-2 to TRBJ1-1; TRBD1 agrees at 8 bases. The V and J ends lost 4 bases and 1 base, in that order; junction bases with no gene match: 2. CDR1 is SGHTA, CDR2 FQGNSA, per germline. The CDR3 has 14 residues. The CDR3 here is CASSSGQGNTEAFF. The CDR3 coding sequence is TGTGCCAGCAGCTCCGGACAGGGGAACACTGAAGCTTTCTTT. Supplemented by reference TRBV7-2 and TRBJ1-1, the full variable domain reads GAGVSQSPSNKVTEKGKDVELRCDPISGHTALYWYRQSLGQGLEFLIYFQGNSAPDKSGLPSDRFSAERTGGSVSTLTIQRTQQEDSAVYLCASSSGQGNTEAFFGQGTRLTVV.

This clone has only a few counts. The chain combines TRBV18 with TRBJ2-7; D ambiguous. Germline lookup yields CDR1 KGHSH and CDR2 LQKENI. V gave up 2 bases and J gave up 6 bases, with 8 bases separating them. The CDR3 has 12 residues. CDR3 nucleotide sequence: TGTGCCAGCTCACCAGGCCTCGGCGAGCAGTACTTC. This encodes CASSPGLGEQYF.

As DNA, the CDR3 is TGTGCCAGCAGCTGGGCCGGGGGGCGAGGGTACACTGAAGCTTTCTTT. Its protein product is CASSWAGGRGYTEAFF. The gene calls are TRBV5-6 and TRBJ1-1; D possibly corresponds to TRBD1 (6 bases). Trimming shortened V by 3 bases and J by 3 bases, and 18 bases separated the two germline ends. The CDR3 sequence is 16 residues long. Germline CDR1 is SGHDT and CDR2 is YYEEEE.

The chain links TRBV4-2 to TRBJ2-1; 14 bases are shared with TRBD2. The CDR3 spans 15 residues. V was clipped by 1 base and J by 15 bases; unmatched bases: 8. Germline V gene sequence: CDR1 LGHNA, CDR2 YNFKEQ. The CDR3 sequence is CASSQAETSGGARFF. Here the CDR3 DNA reads TGTGCCAGCAGCCAAGCCGAGACTAGCGGGGGGGCTAGGTTCTTC.

The chain has TRBV6-1 and TRBJ2-5; no clear D. Germline lookup yields CDR1 MNHNS and CDR2 SASEGT. V shed 4 bases and J shed 5 bases, with 11 bases lying between them. CDR3 length: 13 amino acids. This chain's CDR3 is CASSVNSGETQYF. CDR3 nucleotide sequence: TGTGCCAGCAGTGTAAATTCTGGGGAGACCCAGTACTTC.

With respect to this clone: Mismatch with germline at one junction end may stem from a read error. J is TRBJ2-7 and V is TRBV18, with unresolved D. CDR1 is KGHSH and CDR2 is LQKENI in the germline V gene. This CDR3 is built from 15 residues. The CDR3 loop is CTSSPSDRPPYEQYF. The CDR3, as DNA: TGTACCAGCTCACCTTCCGATCGGCCCCCCTACGAGCAGTACTTC.

This chain connects TRBV19 to TRBJ1-1, with D perhaps TRBD1 (6 bases). This CDR3 contains 14 residues. With 4 bases removed from V and 1 base from J, the gap between germline ends came to 10 bases. Germline loops: CDR1 LNHDA, CDR2 SQIVND (reference sequence). The CDR3 coding sequence is TGTGCCAGTAGTACCTGGGGGGCGAACACTGAAGCTTTCTTT. Its translation: CASSTWGANTEAFF.

This clone has just a few counts. The J gene is TRBJ1-3, the V gene TRBV11-1; D unclear. CDR3 size: 16 residues. Germline CDR1 is SGHAT and CDR2 is FQDESV (reference sequence). V was clipped by 3 bases and J by 0 bases, with 12 bases between them. The CDR3 loop reads CASSFVRGGSGNTIYF. The CDR3 DNA reads as TGTGCCAGCAGCTTCGTTCGGGGTGGCTCTGGAAACACCATATATTTT.

V gene TRBV5-6 combines with J gene TRBJ1-3, with no clear D. V was trimmed by 8 bases and J by 4 bases, leaving 16 bases between them. Germline lookup yields CDR1 SGHDT and CDR2 YYEEEE. The CDR3 is made up of 14 amino acids. CDR3 DNA sequence: TGTGCCAGTAACGACGTGAGGGCAGGAAACACCATATATTTT. Amino acids: CASNDVRAGNTIYF.

This clone was found once. The chain combines TRBV7-2 with TRBJ2-3, with 8 bases that match TRBD2. CDR1 and CDR2 from the germline V gene are SGHTA and FQGNSA. With V trimmed by 5 bases and J by 2 bases, 9 bases remained unmatched. CDR3 size: 16 residues. CDR3 nucleotide sequence: TGTGCCAGCAGCCCCCGGGTAGCGGGGCCCACAGATACGCAGTATTTT. Amino acids: CASSPRVAGPTDTQYF.

The chain has TRBV7-3 and TRBJ2-5; TRBD1 aligns across 10 bases. The CDR3 runs to 14 residues. Trimming removed 5 bases from V and 8 bases from J; junction bases left unmatched: 8. Per germline, CDR1 SGHTA and CDR2 FQGTGA. This CDR3 reads CASSPSGQGITQYF. In DNA, the CDR3 is TGTGCCAGCAGCCCCTCGGGACAGGGGATCACCCAGTACTTC.

This clone was seen only a few times. The rearrangement links TRBV12-5 to TRBJ2-1; D may match TRBD1 or TRBD2 (5 bases each). Germline V gene data show CDR1 as LGHNT and CDR2 as FRNRAP. The CDR3 has 18 amino acids. Trimming left V 2 bases short and J 0 bases short, with 17 bases between. The CDR3 spells CASGLSPPGPLSYNEQFF. For the CDR3, the DNA is TGTGCTAGTGGTTTGAGCCCTCCGGGACCTCTCTCCTACAATGAGCAGTTCTTC.

V gene TRBV7-9 combines with J gene TRBJ2-1; 15 bases match TRBD2. With 1 base clipped from V and 3 bases from J, the junction kept 7 bases outside the gene matches. The CDR3 totals 19 residues. Germline V CDR1 and CDR2: SEHNR, FQNEAQ (reference sequence). The CDR3 DNA is TGTGCCAGCAGCTTAGGGACTAGCGGGGGGGCGGGTTTCTACAATGAGCAGTTCTTC. Its protein product is CASSLGTSGGAGFYNEQFF.

This chain uses TRBV19 with TRBJ2-2; D remains ambiguous. This CDR3 region has 13 residues. The V gene's germline CDR1 is LNHDA and CDR2 SQIVND (reference sequence). V shed 7 bases and J shed 6 bases, with 12 bases lying between them. The CDR3, as DNA: TGTGCCAGTACAGGCGGTAACCCCGGGGAGCTGTTTTTT. Residues: CASTGGNPGELFF. The complete variable domain, with remaining parts taken from reference TRBV19 and TRBJ2-2, reads DGGITQSPKYLFRKEGQNVTLSCEQNLNHDAMYWYRQDPGQGLRLIYYSQIVNDFQKGDIAEGYSVSREKKESFPLTVTSAQKNPTAFYLCASTGGNPGELFFGEGSRLTVL.

The rearrangement links TRBV7-2 to TRBJ2-7; TRBD1 or TRBD2 may be the D gene (5 bases each). Germline loops: CDR1 SGHTA, CDR2 FQGNSA. V lost 5 bases to trimming and J lost 2 bases, with 13 bases between them. The CDR3 has 14 residues. CDR3 loop: CASSSGTVTYEQYF. The CDR3 coding sequence is TGTGCCAGCAGCAGTGGGACGGTAACCTACGAGCAGTACTTC.

The chain joins TRBV7-2 to TRBJ2-1; D may be TRBD2 (5 bases). This CDR3 is 12 amino acids long. V lost 5 bases and J lost 12, with 14 bases in between. Germline V gene lookup returns CDR1 SGHTA and CDR2 FQGNSA. The CDR3 here is CASSPDFFSQFF. Written as DNA, the CDR3 is TGTGCCAGCAGCCCGGACTTCTTTTCGCAGTTCTTC. Drawing the rest from reference TRBV7-2 and TRBJ2-1, the complete variable domain is GAGVSQSPSNKVTEKGKDVELRCDPISGHTALYWYRQSLGQGLEFLIYFQGNSAPDKSGLPSDRFSAERTGGSVSTLTIQRTQQEDSAVYLCASSPDFFSQFFGPGTRLTVL.

This clone was detected a few times. The chain carries TRBV6-4 and TRBJ1-4; 8 bases are a match to TRBD1. CDR3 size: 21 residues. V lost 0 bases to trimming and J lost 0 bases; unmatched junction nucleotides: 15. The germline CDR1 and CDR2 sequences are MRHNA and SNTAGT. The CDR3 bases are TGTGCCAGCAGTGACTCAAAGCAACGGGACAGGTCAACTGCAACTAATGAAAAACTGTTTTTT. Amino acids: CASSDSKQRDRSTATNEKLFF.

V and J are TRBV11-3 and TRBJ2-7; D uncertain. Trimming removed 5 bases at V and 7 bases at J, with 9 bases between. This CDR3 comprises 11 residues. Germline CDR1 and CDR2: SGHNT and YENEEA. This CDR3 reads CASSQGREQYF. CDR3 coding DNA: TGTGCCAGCAGCCAAGGGCGTGAGCAGTACTTC.

The chain joins TRBV7-8 to TRBJ2-3; D is undetermined. V was clipped by 0 bases and J by 4 bases, with 17 bases between them. The germline CDR1 and CDR2 sequences are SGHVS and FQNEAQ. This CDR3 has 17 residues. CDR3 in amino acids: CASSLASVVGKADTQYF. Here the CDR3 DNA reads TGTGCCAGCAGCTTAGCATCGGTAGTGGGGAAGGCAGATACGCAGTATTTT.

V and J are TRBV5-4 and TRBJ1-1; D is perhaps TRBD1 (5 bases). Per germline, CDR1 SGHNT and CDR2 YYREEE (reference sequence). With 0 bases removed from V and 1 base from J, the gap between germline ends came to 7 bases. The CDR3 totals 14 residues. The chain's CDR3 is CASSLEQENTEAFF. DNA of the CDR3: TGTGCCAGCAGCTTGGAACAGGAGAACACTGAAGCTTTCTTT.

V and J are TRBV15 and TRBJ2-5, with D perhaps TRBD2 (7 bases). Germline CDR1 and CDR2: LNHNV and YYDKDF (reference sequence). CDR3 length equals 16 residues. V dropped 0 bases and J dropped 2 bases, with 13 bases sitting between them. The CDR3 here is CATSREGGGGQETQYF. The DNA for the CDR3 is TGTGCCACCAGCAGAGAAGGGGGAGGGGGACAAGAGACCCAGTACTTC.